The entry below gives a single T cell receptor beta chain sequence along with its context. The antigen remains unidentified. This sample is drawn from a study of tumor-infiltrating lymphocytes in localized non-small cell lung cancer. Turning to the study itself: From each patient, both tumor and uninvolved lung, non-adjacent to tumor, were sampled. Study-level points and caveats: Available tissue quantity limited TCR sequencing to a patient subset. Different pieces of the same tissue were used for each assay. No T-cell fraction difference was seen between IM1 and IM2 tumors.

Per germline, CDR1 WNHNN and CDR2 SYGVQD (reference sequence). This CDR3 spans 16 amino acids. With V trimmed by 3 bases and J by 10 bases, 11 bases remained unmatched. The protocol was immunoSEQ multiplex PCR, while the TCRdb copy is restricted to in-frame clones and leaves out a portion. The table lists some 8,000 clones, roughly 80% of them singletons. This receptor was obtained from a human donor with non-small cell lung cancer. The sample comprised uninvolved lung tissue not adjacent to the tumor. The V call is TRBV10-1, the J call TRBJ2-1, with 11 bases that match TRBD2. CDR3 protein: CASSDQGLAGGPEQFF. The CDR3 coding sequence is TGCGCCAGCAGTGACCAAGGGCTAGCGGGAGGCCCCGAGCAGTTCTTC.